This TCR beta chain was retrieved from a study of blood T cell repertoires in COVID-19. This table comes from immunoSEQ multiplex PCR, and its TCRdb copy is limited to in-frame clones, with some not included. The data contain 150,000 to 200,000 clones, about nine tenths of them seen just once; the ten biggest clones take up around 9.5%. The V segment lost 3 bases and the J segment 3 bases; nucleotides outside the gene matches: 1. Germline-derived CDR1 and CDR2 are SEHNR and FQNEAQ (reference sequence). The CDR3 runs to 14 residues. The sequence derives from a young woman who had recovered from COVID-19. The material sequenced was PBMCs or T cells enriched from blood (not recorded which). The rearrangement joins TRBV7-9 to TRBJ2-2; TRBD1 agrees at 7 bases. CDR3 in DNA: TGTGCCAGCAGCTTCGGACAGGACACCGGGGAGCTGTTTTTT. Translated: CASSFGQDTGELFF.